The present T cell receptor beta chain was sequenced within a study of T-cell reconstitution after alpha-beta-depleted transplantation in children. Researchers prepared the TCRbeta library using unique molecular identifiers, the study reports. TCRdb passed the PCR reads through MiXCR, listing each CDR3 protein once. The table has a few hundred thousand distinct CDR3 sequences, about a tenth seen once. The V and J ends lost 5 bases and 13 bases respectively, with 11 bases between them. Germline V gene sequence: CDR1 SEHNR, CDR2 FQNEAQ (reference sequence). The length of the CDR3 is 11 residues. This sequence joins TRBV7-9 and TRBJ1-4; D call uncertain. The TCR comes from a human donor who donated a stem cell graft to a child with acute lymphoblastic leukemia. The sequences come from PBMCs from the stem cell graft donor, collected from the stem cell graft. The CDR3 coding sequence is TGTGCCAGCAGCCCCTCAGACCGACTGTTTTTT. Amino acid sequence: CASSPSDRLFF.